This is a list of T cell receptor beta chains from one sample in a study of T cells in Graves' hyperthyroidism and ophthalmopathy. TCRdb analysed the multiplex PCR reads with MiXCR anew, one entry per CDR3 protein. The repertoire holds around 340,000 distinct CDR3 sequences, with 15% to 20% as singletons. Sequencing was performed on blood. The source of these receptors is a woman between 45 and 60 years old with Graves' hyperthyroidism. The CDR3 runs from the conserved cysteine through the conserved F or W. The D gene is left open where the match is weak. The listing skips clone size in some rows; elsewhere it reads once, few, many or a size class.

clone size,J gene,D gene,V gene,CDR3 protein,CDR3 DNA
many,TRBJ2-5,.,TRBV18,CASSPFSAGQETQYF,TGTGCCAGCTCACCCTTTTCGGCCGGGCAAGAGACCCAGTACTTC
many,TRBJ1-1,.,TRBV6-1,CASSYGKRNTEAFF,TGTGCCAGCAGTTATGGGAAAAGGAACACTGAAGCTTTCTTT
many,TRBJ2-3,.,TRBV7-2,CASSLMRTDTQYF,TGTGCCAGCAGCTTAATGAGGACAGATACGCAGTATTTT
few,TRBJ2-7,.,TRBV7-3,CASSQAGNYEQYF,TGTGCCAGCAGCCAGGCGGGAAACTACGAGCAGTACTTC
.,TRBJ2-3,.,TRBV3-1,CASSQRSVEDTQYF,TGTGCCAGCAGCCAGAGGAGCGTTGAGGATACGCAGTATTTT
few,TRBJ1-2,.,TRBV20-1,CSARDQGSNYGYTF,TGCAGTGCTAGAGATCAGGGCTCTAACTATGGCTACACCTTC
many,TRBJ2-2,TRBD1,TRBV28,CASSFTGGNTGELFF,TGTGCCAGCAGTTTCACAGGGGGGAACACCGGGGAGCTGTTTTTT
.,TRBJ2-5,TRBD2,TRBV19,CASSPAGVIETQYF,TGTGCCAGTAGTCCAGCGGGAGTGATCGAGACCCAGTACTTC
.,TRBJ1-1,.,TRBV5-1,CASQKPGLTEALF,TGCGCCAGCCAAAAGCCCGGTTTGACTGAAGCTCTCTTT
.,TRBJ1-6,TRBD1,TRBV11-2,CASSLTGDSSSPLHF,TGTGCCAGCAGCTTAACGGGGGACAGCTCTTCACCCCTCCACTTT
many,TRBJ2-3,TRBD1,TRBV2,CASKVQGAGDTQYF,TGTGCCAGCAAGGTGCAGGGGGCTGGAGATACGCAGTATTTT
.,TRBJ2-7,.,TRBV5-1,CASSLEDTAEQYF,TGCGCCAGCAGCTTGGAGGACACCGCGGAGCAGTACTTC
.,TRBJ1-1,.,TRBV6-1,CASSHTPMNTEAFF,TGTGCCAGCAGCCACACACCCATGAACACTGAAGCTTTCTTT
many,TRBJ2-6,.,TRBV5-1,CASSPLPNSGANVLTF,TGCGCCAGCAGCCCCCTGCCCAACTCTGGGGCCAACGTCCTGACTTTC
many,TRBJ1-2,.,TRBV27,CASSTRVGGGAYGYTF,TGTGCCAGCAGTACCAGGGTCGGGGGGGGAGCCTATGGCTACACCTTC
many,TRBJ2-3,.,TRBV6-1,CASSEVQGRGDTQYF,TGTGCCAGCAGTGAAGTACAGGGTAGAGGAGATACGCAGTATTTT
.,TRBJ1-2,.,TRBV6-1,CGDLCTSVPARMGQGLFRGCTF,.
.,TRBJ2-2,.,TRBV5-1,CASSLVGDPNTGELFF,TGCGCCAGCAGCTTGGTAGGAGATCCGAACACCGGGGAGCTGTTTTTT
many,TRBJ2-7,.,TRBV28,CASSLGQLSSYEQYF,TGTGCCAGCAGTTTGGGCCAGCTAAGCTCCTACGAGCAGTACTTC
many,TRBJ2-1,TRBD2,TRBV24-1,CATSDPLAGGSSEQFF,TGTGCCACCAGTGACCCTCTAGCGGGAGGGAGCAGTGAGCAGTTCTTC
few,TRBJ1-1,.,TRBV6-1,CASSDFSGNTEAFF,TGTGCCAGCAGTGATTTTTCCGGGAACACTGAAGCTTTCTTT
.,TRBJ2-1,.,TRBV20-1,CSAPGPRQSYNEQFF,TGCAGTGCACCGGGACCGCGCCAATCTTACAATGAGCAGTTCTTC
.,TRBJ2-7,TRBD2,TRBV27,CASSFSGLYEQYF,TGTGCCAGCAGTTTTTCGGGACTATACGAGCAGTACTTC
few,TRBJ2-1,TRBD1,TRBV14,CASSPGQGFEQFF,TGTGCCAGCAGCCCGGGACAGGGTTTCGAGCAGTTCTTC
many,TRBJ2-1,TRBD2,TRBV19,CASSILEAGLNEQFF,TGTGCCAGTAGTATACTGGAAGCGGGGCTCAATGAGCAGTTCTTC
.,TRBJ2-2,TRBD1,TRBV12-3/TRBV12-4,CASSTGGRTGELFF,TGTGCCAGCAGTACAGGGGGTCGGACCGGGGAGCTGTTTTTT
few,TRBJ1-6,.,TRBV30,CAWSVLGISRNSPLHF,TGTGCCTGGAGTGTACTGGGAATAAGCCGAAATTCACCCCTCCACTTT
.,TRBJ2-3,.,TRBV2,CASRRRGGTDTQYF,TGTGCCAGTCGAAGGCGAGGCGGCACAGATACGCAGTATTTT
many,TRBJ2-5,.,TRBV11-2,CASSFGAGETQYF,TGTGCCAGCAGCTTCGGGGCTGGGGAGACCCAGTACTTC
.,TRBJ2-3,.,TRBV3-1,CASSQEYPSGDTQYF,TGTGCCAGCAGCCAAGAGTACCCCTCGGGGGATACGCAGTATTTT
few,TRBJ1-2,.,TRBV30,CAWSSEFYGYTF,TGTGCCTGGTCCAGCGAATTCTATGGCTACACCTTC
.,TRBJ1-4,.,TRBV10-3,CAISEQRAGKYRVSNEKLFF,TGTGCCATCAGTGAACAAAGGGCGGGAAAATACAGGGTCTCTAATGAAAAACTGTTTTTT
once,TRBJ2-2,.,TRBV5-4,CASSLSPASNTGELFF,TGTGCCAGCAGCTTGTCCCCAGCTTCGAACACCGGGGAGCTGTTTTTT
.,TRBJ1-2,.,TRBV12-3/TRBV12-4,CASSLNSYYGYTF,TGTGCCAGCAGTTTAAACAGCTACTATGGCTACACCTTC
many,TRBJ1-2,TRBD1,TRBV3-1,CASSQVDWVGQGNYGYTF,TGTGCCAGCAGCCAAGTGGATTGGGTGGGACAGGGAAACTATGGCTACACCTTC
many,TRBJ2-3,.,TRBV3-1,CASSQEAPQLGDTQYF,TGTGCCAGCAGCCAAGAAGCGCCTCAGTTGGGGGATACGCAGTATTTT
many,TRBJ2-5,.,TRBV18,CASSPPAGRETQYF,TGTGCCAGCTCACCACCCGCAGGTAGAGAGACCCAGTACTTC
few,TRBJ1-1,.,TRBV7-8,CASSPLGGTEAFF,TGTGCCAGCAGCCCCCTGGGGGGCACTGAAGCTTTCTTT
few,TRBJ1-6,TRBD1,TRBV7-9,CASSLGDSYNSPLHF,TGTGCCAGCAGCTTAGGGGACAGTTATAATTCACCCCTCCACTTT
.,TRBJ2-4,.,TRBV4-1,CASSRSDSEPAKNIQYF,TGCGCCAGCAGCCGGTCGGACAGCGAACCAGCCAAAAACATTCAGTACTTC
many,TRBJ2-5,TRBD2,TRBV7-2,CASSFQAGEQETQYF,TGTGCCAGCAGCTTCCAAGCGGGGGAGCAAGAGACCCAGTACTTC
many,TRBJ1-1,.,TRBV12-3/TRBV12-4,CASSTPNAGTEAFF,TGTGCCAGCAGTACCCCCAACGCGGGGACTGAAGCTTTCTTT
.,TRBJ2-5,.,TRBV20-1,CSARDPLRQGKILAGQETQYF,TGCAGTGCTAGGGACCCCCTTAGACAGGGGAAAATACTAGCGGGTCAAGAGACCCAGTACTTC
few,TRBJ1-5,.,TRBV5-5,CASSHTGLANQPQHF,TGTGCCAGCAGCCATACGGGACTCGCCAATCAGCCCCAGCATTTT
.,TRBJ2-3,.,TRBV7-3,CASSMTRLLRTDTQYF,TGTGCCAGCAGCATGACTAGGCTTCTACGGACAGATACGCAGTATTTT
.,TRBJ2-3,TRBD2,TRBV20-1,CSLPAGGFTDTQYF,TGCAGCCTGCCCGCGGGAGGATTTACAGATACGCAGTATTTT
.,TRBJ2-5,TRBD2,TRBV24-1,CATAVGSSGIEETQYF,TGTGCCACCGCCGTCGGGTCTAGCGGGATCGAAGAGACCCAGTACTTC
few,TRBJ2-1,.,TRBV6-1,CASIVGRGSNEQFF,TGTGCCAGCATTGTAGGACGGGGGTCCAATGAGCAGTTCTTC
many,TRBJ2-2,.,TRBV18,CASSPPGLSTGELFF,TGTGCCAGCTCACCACCTGGCCTTAGCACCGGGGAGCTGTTTTTT
many,TRBJ2-1,TRBD2,TRBV6-1,CASSYGLAINYNEQFF,TGTGCCAGCAGTTATGGACTAGCGATAAACTACAATGAGCAGTTCTTC
few,TRBJ2-4,TRBD2,TRBV7-9,CASSPSSGSYIQYF,TGTGCCAGCAGCCCCTCTAGCGGGAGTTACATTCAGTACTTC
.,TRBJ1-5,.,TRBV5-6,CASSLRGAPLNQPQHF,TGTGCCAGCAGCTTGAGGGGCGCACCTCTCAATCAGCCCCAGCATTTT
.,TRBJ1-2,TRBD1,TRBV9,CASSARTGAGYGYTF,TGTGCCAGCAGCGCCCGGACAGGGGCCGGCTATGGCTACACCTTC
many,TRBJ2-1,.,TRBV7-2,CASTLLENEQFF,TGTGCCAGCACCCTCCTAGAAAATGAGCAGTTCTTC